This TCR beta chain appears in the sequencing data of a study of control samples from healthy donors and cancer patients. Using immunoSEQ multiplex PCR, the repertoire was profiled, and TCRdb retains in-frame clones only, with some absent. Among almost 85,000 clones listed, around 94% were seen once. The length of the CDR3 is 11 residues. In germline, CDR1 is SQVTM, CDR2 ANQGSEA. The V end lost 4 bases, the J end lost 5 bases, and 6 bases lay between the germline ends. This sequence was found in a woman under 30 in good health. The sequenced material came from blood. V is TRBV29-1 and J is TRBJ1-5; perhaps TRBD1 as D (5 bases). The CDR3, as DNA: TGCAGCGTTGGGGGGGATCAGCCCCAGCATTTT. Its protein product is CSVGGDQPQHF.